This TCR beta chain was found in a study of shared clonotypes between healthy human individuals. Germline V gives CDR1 SNHLY, CDR2 FYNNEI. This CDR3 has 12 residues. V shed 1 base and J shed 2 bases, with 3 bases lying between them. Using immunoSEQ multiplex PCR, the repertoire was profiled, and TCRdb retains in-frame clones only, with some absent. The sample lists a few million clones, around 95% seen once, with roughly 0.13% in the top ten. As to this clone: The same CDR3 also results from other DNA sequences found in this sample.

The receptor was derived from a man between 18 and 29 years old in good health. The sequenced sample was naive CD4+ T cells sorted from blood. As to subset: CD45RA+ positively selected. V gene TRBV2 combines with J gene TRBJ2-7; D remains unclear. CDR3 residues: CASSEEAYEQYF. In DNA, the CDR3 is TGTGCCAGCAGTGAAGAGGCCTACGAGCAGTACTTC.